This T cell receptor (beta chain) was observed in a study of T-cell reconstitution after alpha-beta-depleted transplantation in children. General study results and limits: About two months after transplant, alpha-beta T cells reportedly came from several hundred expanded graft clones. There were some patients whose high TCRbeta diversity at day 60 came from surviving recipient T cells and thymic progenitors. T cells produced anew were the main source of T-cell counts and diversity one year after transplant.

On this clonotype itself: Its target is not known.

V shed 4 bases, J shed 6 bases, and the junction held 6 bases outside the gene matches. Germline-derived CDR1 and CDR2 are SGHRS and YFSETQ. The CDR3 is 14 amino acids. TCRbeta library construction was performed incorporating unique molecular identifiers. TCRdb ran MiXCR on the PCR reads and lists one entry per CDR3 protein. The sample shows some 290,000 distinct CDR3 sequences, around 20% of them seen only once. The chain links TRBV5-1 to TRBJ2-7; 11 nucleotides align to TRBD1. The clonotype was recovered from a male patient under 18 who had a stem cell transplant for acute lymphoblastic leukemia, so the T cells may come from the graft donor. This material consisted of PBMCs, mostly from graft donor cells, taken 180 days after TCRalphabeta/CD19-depleted stem cell transplant. In DNA form, the CDR3 reads TGCGCCAGCAGCCTGGGACAGGGGGTAGGCGAGCAGTACTTC. This codes for CASSLGQGVGEQYF. The full variable domain, rest sourced from reference TRBV5-1 and TRBJ2-7, is KAGVTQTPRYLIKTRGQQVTLSCSPISGHRSVSWYQQTPGQGLQFLFEYFSETQRNKGNFPGRFSGRQFSNSRSEMNVSTLELGDSALYLCASSLGQGVGEQYFGPGTRLTVT.